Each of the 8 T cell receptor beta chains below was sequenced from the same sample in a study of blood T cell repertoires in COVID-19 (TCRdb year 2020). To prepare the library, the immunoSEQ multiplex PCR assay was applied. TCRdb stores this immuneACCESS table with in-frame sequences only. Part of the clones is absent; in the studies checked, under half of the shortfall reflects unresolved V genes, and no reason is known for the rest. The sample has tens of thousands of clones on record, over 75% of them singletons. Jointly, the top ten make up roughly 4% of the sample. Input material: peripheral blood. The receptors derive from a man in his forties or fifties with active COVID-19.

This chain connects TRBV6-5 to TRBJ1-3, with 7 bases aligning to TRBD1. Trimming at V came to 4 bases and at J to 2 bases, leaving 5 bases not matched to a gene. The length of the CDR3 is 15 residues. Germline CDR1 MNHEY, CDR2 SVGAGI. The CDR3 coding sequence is TGTGCCAGCAGTTCGACAGGGCACACTGGAAACACCATATATTTT. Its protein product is CASSSTGHTGNTIYF.

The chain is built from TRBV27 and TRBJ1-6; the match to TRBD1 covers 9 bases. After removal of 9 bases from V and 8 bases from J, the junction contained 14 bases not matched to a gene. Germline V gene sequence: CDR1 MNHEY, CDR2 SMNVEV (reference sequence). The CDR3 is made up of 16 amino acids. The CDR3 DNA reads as TGTGCCAGTAAAACTAGGGGGGACAGGGCTCATTCACCCCTCCACTTT. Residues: CASKTRGDRAHSPLHF.

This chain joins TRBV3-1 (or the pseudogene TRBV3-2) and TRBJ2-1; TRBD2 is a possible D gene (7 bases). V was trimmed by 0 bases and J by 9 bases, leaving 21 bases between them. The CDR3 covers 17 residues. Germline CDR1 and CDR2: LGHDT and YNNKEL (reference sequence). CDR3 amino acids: CASSQDLEGGPHGEQFF. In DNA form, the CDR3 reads TGTGCCAGCAGCCAAGATCTTGAGGGGGGGCCCCATGGTGAGCAGTTCTTC.

The CDR3 sequence is CATSLGTSDTDTQYF. CDR3 nucleotides: TGTGCCACCTCATTGGGGACAAGCGACACAGATACGCAGTATTTT. The chain is built from TRBV9 and TRBJ2-3, with D tentatively TRBD1 (6 bases). Germline CDR1 SGDLS, CDR2 YYNGEE. The CDR3 has 15 amino acids. V was pared by 9 bases and J by 2 bases, with 19 bases between.

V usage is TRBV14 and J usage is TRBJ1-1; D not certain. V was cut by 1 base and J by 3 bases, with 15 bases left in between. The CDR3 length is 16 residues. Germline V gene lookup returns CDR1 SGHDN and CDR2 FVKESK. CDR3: CASSQGRARPDTEAFF. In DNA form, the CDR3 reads TGTGCCAGCAGCCAAGGGAGGGCCAGGCCAGACACTGAAGCTTTCTTT.

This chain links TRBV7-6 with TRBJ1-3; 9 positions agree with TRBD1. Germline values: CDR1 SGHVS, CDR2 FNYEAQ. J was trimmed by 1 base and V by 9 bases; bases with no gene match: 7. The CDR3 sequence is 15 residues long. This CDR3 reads CASRDRERSGNTIYF. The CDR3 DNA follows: TGTGCCAGTCGGGACAGGGAACGGTCTGGAAACACCATATATTTT.

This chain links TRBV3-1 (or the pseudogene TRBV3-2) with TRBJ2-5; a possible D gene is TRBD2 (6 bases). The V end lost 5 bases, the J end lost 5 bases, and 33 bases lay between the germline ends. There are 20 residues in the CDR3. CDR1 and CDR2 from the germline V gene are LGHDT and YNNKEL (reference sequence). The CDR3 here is CASSSLIGFSEGSGRETQYF. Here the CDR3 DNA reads TGTGCCAGCAGCAGCCTCATCGGCTTCTCGGAGGGGTCTGGAAGGGAGACCCAGTACTTC.

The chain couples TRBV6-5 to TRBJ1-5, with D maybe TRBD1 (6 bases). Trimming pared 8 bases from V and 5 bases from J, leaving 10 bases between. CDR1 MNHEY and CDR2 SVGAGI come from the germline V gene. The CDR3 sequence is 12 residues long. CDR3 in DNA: TGTGCCAGCGAGGACAGTCATCAGCCCCAGCATTTT. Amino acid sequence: CASEDSHQPQHF.